The 9 T cell receptor beta chains below come from one sample, sequenced in a study of spatial heterogeneity in lung cancer. The study's findings and limits: Expanded intratumoral alpha and beta TCR counts tracked tumor mutation counts.

TCRdb fed the 5' RACE reads into MiXCR, producing one record per CDR3 protein. The sample shows some 16,000 distinct CDR3 sequences, roughly 7% of them seen only once. No antigens are known for them. Time point: sample taken at primary tumor resection. The sequenced sample was lung tumor tissue, obtained at surgery. These receptors all come from a female donor with early-stage non-small cell lung cancer.

In the case of this clonotype: This may be a read error, as it is one base from a much larger clone. Being off target in a library aimed at alpha chains, this beta chain has a size of little meaning. The J gene is TRBJ1-6, the V gene TRBV2; D is unclear. This CDR3 spans 17 amino acids. Per the germline V gene, CDR1 is SNHLY and CDR2 is FYNNEI. This CDR3 is CASIGQSTSSYNSLLHF. CDR3 sequence (DNA): TGTGCCAGCATCGGGCAGTCGACTAGCTCCTATAATTCACTCCTCCACTTT.

This clonotype appeared many times. This beta chain is an off-target read within a library intended for alpha chains, so its frequency means little. CDR3 sequence: CASSSAGVAGNSPLHF. CDR3 coding DNA: TGTGCCAGCAGCTCTGCAGGGGTAGCGGGGAATTCACCCCTCCACTTT. The chain couples TRBV7-2 to TRBJ1-6, with D perhaps matching TRBD1 (6 bases). V lost 4 bases and J lost 7, with 17 bases in between. CDR1 and CDR2 (germline): SGHTA, FQGNSA. The CDR3 length is 16 residues.

Concerning this clonotype itself: As an off-target read in a library built for alpha chains, this beta chain has a frequency of little significance. The chain has TRBV5-1 and TRBJ1-4, with unresolved D. This CDR3 region has 13 residues. V was trimmed by 4 bases and J by 7 bases, leaving 11 bases between them. Per germline, CDR1 SGHRS and CDR2 YFSETQ. CDR3 protein: CASSDSMGEKLFF. DNA of the CDR3: TGCGCCAGCAGCGACTCGATGGGTGAAAAACTGTTTTTT.

This clonotype came up a few times. Since it is a stray read in a library aimed at alpha chains, this beta chain has a size that is not meaningful. The gene calls are TRBV5-1 and TRBJ2-7; D may be TRBD1 (6 bases). CDR3 size: 13 residues. V was trimmed by 4 bases and J by 3 bases, leaving 11 bases between them. The germline V gene has CDR1 SGHRS and CDR2 YFSETQ. CDR3 sequence reads: CASSEGDLYEQYF. DNA for the CDR3: TGCGCCAGCAGCGAGGGGGACCTCTACGAGCAGTACTTC.

This clonotype was picked up many times. This beta chain is a stray sequence in a library constructed for alpha chains; its clone size is not meaningful. V and J are TRBV5-1 and TRBJ1-3; D possibly corresponds to TRBD1 (6 bases). Germline CDR1 SGHRS, CDR2 YFSETQ. The CDR3 consists of 16 residues. V was trimmed by 0 bases and J by 0 bases, leaving 10 bases between them. Here the CDR3 DNA reads TGCGCCAGCAGCTTGGGACAGGTCTACTCTGGAAACACCATATATTTT. Translation gives CASSLGQVYSGNTIYF. The full variable domain, completed using reference TRBV5-1 and TRBJ1-3, is KAGVTQTPRYLIKTRGQQVTLSCSPISGHRSVSWYQQTPGQGLQFLFEYFSETQRNKGNFPGRFSGRQFSNSRSEMNVSTLELGDSALYLCASSLGQVYSGNTIYFGEGSWLTVV.

This clonotype occurred many times. This beta chain lies outside the target of a library built for alpha chains; its clone size means little. The V gene is TRBV14, the J gene TRBJ2-7; either TRBD1 or TRBD2 may supply D (5 bases each). V lost 0 bases to trimming and J lost 3 bases, with 15 bases between them. The V gene's germline CDR1 is SGHDN and CDR2 FVKESK. This CDR3 region has 16 residues. The CDR3 sequence: CASSQEARDEFYEQYF. CDR3 bases: TGTGCCAGCAGCCAAGAGGCCCGGGACGAATTCTACGAGCAGTACTTC.

Turning to this clonotype: This beta chain slipped into a library made for alpha chains as a stray read, so its size is not meaningful. The V gene is TRBV5-1, the J gene TRBJ1-2; tentative D call: TRBD1 (6 bases). The CDR3 consists of 14 residues. CDR1 is SGHRS and CDR2 is YFSETQ in the germline V gene. Trimming cost V 4 bases and J 2 bases, with 12 bases left between them. The CDR3 here is CASSPEGGNYGYTF. The CDR3 DNA reads TGCGCCAGCAGCCCGGAGGGGGGAAACTATGGCTACACCTTC.

This clonotype came up many times. This beta chain slipped into a library made for alpha chains as a stray read, so its size is not meaningful. V is TRBV29-1 and J is TRBJ2-1; D is unclear. Trimming stripped 1 base from V and 10 bases from J, with 8 bases between. This CDR3 spans 11 amino acids. In germline, CDR1 is SQVTM, CDR2 ANQGSEA. The chain's CDR3 is CSVEVGWEQFF. In nucleotides, the CDR3 is TGCAGCGTTGAAGTCGGTTGGGAGCAGTTCTTC.

This clonotype showed up many times. Because the library targeted alpha chains, this beta chain is an off-target read whose size means little. V usage is TRBV5-8 and J usage is TRBJ2-1; D may be TRBD2 (5 bases). With 4 bases removed from V and 6 bases from J, the gap between germline ends came to 17 bases. Germline V gene lookup returns CDR1 SGHTS and CDR2 YDEGEE. This CDR3 spans 15 amino acids. CDR3 residues: CASSPDSGWGNEQFF. Here the CDR3 DNA reads TGTGCCAGCAGCCCGGATTCGGGATGGGGCAATGAGCAGTTCTTC.